This entry is about one T cell receptor beta chain. The antigen remains unidentified. This sample is part of a study of OX40 agonist ivuxolimab in advanced cancers. Study-wide background: Intravenous ivuxolimab at 0.01 to 10 mg/kg was given to patients every 2 weeks. Of the patients, three showed partial responses, one with hepatocellular carcinoma and two with cutaneous melanoma. Participants could have had prior anti-PD-1, anti-PD-L1 or anti-CTLA-4 therapy, and 40% had some.

The CDR3 spans 15 residues. Germline lookup yields CDR1 SGDLS and CDR2 YYNGEE. Trimming at V came to 4 bases and at J to 3 bases, leaving 8 bases not matched to a gene. The study, taken as a whole, reports: CD8+ T cells showed, on average, more clonal expansion than CD4+ cells.

Clones were read by immunoSEQ multiplex PCR, and TCRdb kept only the in-frame ones, dropping some. The sample holds 65,000 to 80,000 clones, 85% to 90% seen once. This TCR came from an adult with an advanced solid tumor such as melanoma, head and neck, liver or kidney cancer. The gene calls are TRBV9 and TRBJ2-5; 8 nucleotides match TRBD2. The specimen was CD4+ or CD8+ T cells sorted from blood, collected in a trial of the OX40 agonist ivuxolimab. CDR3 residues: CASSLALAVKETQYF. As DNA, the CDR3 is TGTGCCAGCAGCCTAGCACTAGCGGTGAAAGAGACCCAGTACTTC.